This T cell receptor beta chain is from a study of blood T cell repertoires in COVID-19. V lost 10 bases and J 1 base, leaving 16 bases between the germline ends. CDR1 is LNHDA and CDR2 is SQIVND in the germline V gene (reference sequence). There are 14 residues in the CDR3. TCRdb's copy holds only in-frame clones and misses some; the assay was immunoSEQ multiplex PCR. The sample has around 170,000 clones; 70% to 80% are singletons. The receptor comes from a man between 60 and 75 years old who had been exposed to COVID-19. This chain links TRBV19 with TRBJ1-1; perhaps TRBD1 as D (5 bases). Material for sequencing was PBMCs or T cells enriched from blood (not recorded which). For the CDR3, the DNA is TGTGCCACACGGAGGGCCAGGGCGAACACTGAAGCTTTCTTT. It specifies CATRRARANTEAFF.